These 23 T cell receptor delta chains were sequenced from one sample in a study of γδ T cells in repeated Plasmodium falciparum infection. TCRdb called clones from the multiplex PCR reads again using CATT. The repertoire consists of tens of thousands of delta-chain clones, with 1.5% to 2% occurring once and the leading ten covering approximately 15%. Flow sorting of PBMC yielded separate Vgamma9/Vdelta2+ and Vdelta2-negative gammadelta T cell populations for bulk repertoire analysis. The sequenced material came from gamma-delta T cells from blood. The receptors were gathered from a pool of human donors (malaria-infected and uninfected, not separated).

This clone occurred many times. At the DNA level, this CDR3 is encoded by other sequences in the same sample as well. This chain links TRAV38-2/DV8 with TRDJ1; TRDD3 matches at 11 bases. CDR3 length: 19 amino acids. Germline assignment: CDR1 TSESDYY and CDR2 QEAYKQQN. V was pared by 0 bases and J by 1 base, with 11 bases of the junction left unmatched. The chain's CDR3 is CAYRSAPSYWGISTDKLIF. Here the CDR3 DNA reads TGTGCTTATAGGAGCGCGCCGTCGTACTGGGGGATAAGCACCGATAAACTCATCTTT.

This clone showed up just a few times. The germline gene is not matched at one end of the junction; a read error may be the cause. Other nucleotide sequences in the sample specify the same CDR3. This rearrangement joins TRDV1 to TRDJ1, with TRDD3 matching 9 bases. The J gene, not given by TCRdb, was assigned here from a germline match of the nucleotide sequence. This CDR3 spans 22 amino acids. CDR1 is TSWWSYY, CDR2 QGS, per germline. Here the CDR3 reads CALGPGPLLPPYWGTQSDKLIF. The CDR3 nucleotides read TGCGCTCTTGGGCCTGGTCCACTCCTCCCTCCGTACTGGGGGACCCAGTCCGATAAACTCATCTTT.

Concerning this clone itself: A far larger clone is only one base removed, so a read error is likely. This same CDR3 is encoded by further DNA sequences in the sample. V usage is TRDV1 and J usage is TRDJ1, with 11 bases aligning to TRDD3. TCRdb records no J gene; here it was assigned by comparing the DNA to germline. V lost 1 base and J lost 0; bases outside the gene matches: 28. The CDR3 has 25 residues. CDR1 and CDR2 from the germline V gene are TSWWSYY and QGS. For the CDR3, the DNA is TGTGCTCTTGGGGAACGAAGTATCAGGTACCCCATCGTGGGGGATACGTTCGGGTACACCGATAAACTCATCTTT. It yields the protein CALGERSIRYPIVGDTFGYTDKLIF.

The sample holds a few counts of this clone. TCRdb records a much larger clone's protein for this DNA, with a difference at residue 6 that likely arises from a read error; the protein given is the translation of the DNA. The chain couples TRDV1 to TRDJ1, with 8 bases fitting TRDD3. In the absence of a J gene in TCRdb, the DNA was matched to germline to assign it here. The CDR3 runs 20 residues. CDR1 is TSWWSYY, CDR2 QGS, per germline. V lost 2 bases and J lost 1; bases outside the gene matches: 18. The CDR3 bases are TGTGCTCTTGGGGAATTTTCCCGTGGGGATACAGGGGGGGGCACCGATAAACTCATCTTT. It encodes CALGEFSRGDTGGGTDKLIF.

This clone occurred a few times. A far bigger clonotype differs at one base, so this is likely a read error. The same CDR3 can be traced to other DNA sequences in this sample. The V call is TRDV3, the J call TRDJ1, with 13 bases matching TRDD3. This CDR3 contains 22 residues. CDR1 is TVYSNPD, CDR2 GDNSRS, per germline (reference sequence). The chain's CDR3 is CAFRPSRRKILGDTRWTDKLIF. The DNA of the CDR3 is TGTGCCTTTAGACCTTCCCGGCGGAAGATACTGGGGGATACGCGTTGGACCGATAAACTCATCTTC.

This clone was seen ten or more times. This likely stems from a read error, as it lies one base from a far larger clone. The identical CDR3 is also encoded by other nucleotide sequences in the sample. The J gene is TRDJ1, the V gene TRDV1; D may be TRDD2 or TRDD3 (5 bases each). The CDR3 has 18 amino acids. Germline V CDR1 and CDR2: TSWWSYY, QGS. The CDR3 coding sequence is TGTGCTCTCGGGGAATATTTCCCTACGGAGCCCCGCACCGATAAACTCATCTTT. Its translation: CALGEYFPTEPRTDKLIF.

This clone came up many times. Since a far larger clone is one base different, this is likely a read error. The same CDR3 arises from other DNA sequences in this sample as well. The CDR3 sequence: CACDTVETGGDLYTDKLIF. The CDR3 DNA is TGCGCCTGTGACACCGTCGAAACAGGGGGGGATCTGTACACCGATAAACTCATCTTT. The J gene is TRDJ1, the V gene TRDV2; TRDD3 matches at 7 bases. TCRdb carries no J gene annotation; the J gene was assigned here by matching the DNA with germline. The germline V gene has CDR1 GEAIGNYY and CDR2 EKD. CDR3 length equals 19 residues.

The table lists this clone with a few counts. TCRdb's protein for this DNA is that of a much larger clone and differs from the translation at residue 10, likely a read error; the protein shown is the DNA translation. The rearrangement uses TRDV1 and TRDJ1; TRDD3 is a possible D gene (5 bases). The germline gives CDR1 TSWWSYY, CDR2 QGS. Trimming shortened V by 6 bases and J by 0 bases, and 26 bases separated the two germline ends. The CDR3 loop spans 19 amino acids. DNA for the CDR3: TGTGCTCTTGGTCGTCCCCTTGTCGGGATCAAACCTTACACCGATAAACTCATCTTT. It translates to CALGRPLVGIKPYTDKLIF.

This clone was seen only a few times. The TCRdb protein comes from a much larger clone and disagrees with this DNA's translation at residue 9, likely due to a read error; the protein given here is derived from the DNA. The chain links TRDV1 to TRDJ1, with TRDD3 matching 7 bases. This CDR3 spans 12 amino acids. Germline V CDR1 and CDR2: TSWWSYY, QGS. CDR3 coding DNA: TGTGCTCTTCCCGGATACGCCGATAGACTCATCTTT. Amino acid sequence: CALPGYADRLIF.

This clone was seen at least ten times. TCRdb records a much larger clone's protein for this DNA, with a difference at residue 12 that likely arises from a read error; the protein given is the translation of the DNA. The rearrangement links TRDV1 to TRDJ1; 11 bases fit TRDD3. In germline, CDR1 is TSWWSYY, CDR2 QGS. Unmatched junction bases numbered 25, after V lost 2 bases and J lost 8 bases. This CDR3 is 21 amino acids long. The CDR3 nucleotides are TGTGCTCTTGGGGAAACCTTAAAATTCACGGGGTGCTGGGGGATACTGGGGAAACTCATCTTT. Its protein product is CALGETLKFTGCWGILGKLIF.

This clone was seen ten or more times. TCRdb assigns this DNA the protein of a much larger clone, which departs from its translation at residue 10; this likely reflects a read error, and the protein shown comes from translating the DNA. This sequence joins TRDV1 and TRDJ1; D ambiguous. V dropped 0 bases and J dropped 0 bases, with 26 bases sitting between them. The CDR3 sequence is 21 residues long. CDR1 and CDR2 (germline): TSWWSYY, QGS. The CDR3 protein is CALGELAVARSSRWYTDKLIF. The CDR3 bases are TGTGCTCTTGGGGAACTGGCGGTGGCGAGATCCTCAAGGTGGTACACCGATAAACTCATCTTT.

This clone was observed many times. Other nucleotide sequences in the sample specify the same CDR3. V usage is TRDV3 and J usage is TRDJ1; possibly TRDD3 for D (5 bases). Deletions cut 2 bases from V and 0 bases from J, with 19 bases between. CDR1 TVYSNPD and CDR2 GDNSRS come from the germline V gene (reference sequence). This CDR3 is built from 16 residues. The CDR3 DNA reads TGTGCCTTTGGGCGGTGGGGTCTAACGTACACCGATAAACTCATCTTT. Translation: CAFGRWGLTYTDKLIF. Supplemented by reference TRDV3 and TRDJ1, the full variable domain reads CDKVTQSSPDQTVASGSEVVLLCTYDTVYSNPDLFWYRIRPDYSFQFVFYGDNSRSEGADFTQGRFSVKHILTQKAFHLVISPVRTEDSATYYCAFGRWGLTYTDKLIFGKGTRVTVEP.

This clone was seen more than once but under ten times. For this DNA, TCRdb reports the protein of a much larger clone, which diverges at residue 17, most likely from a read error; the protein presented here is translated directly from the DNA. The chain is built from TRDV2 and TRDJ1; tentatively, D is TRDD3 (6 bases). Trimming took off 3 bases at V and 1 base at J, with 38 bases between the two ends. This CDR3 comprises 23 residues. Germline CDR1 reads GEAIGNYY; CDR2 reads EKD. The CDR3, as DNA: TGTGCCTGTGACTTCCTCTCACTTTCCCAGAAGGGGATTCCTCGGCGTTTCACCGATAAACTCATCTTT. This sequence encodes CACDFLSLSQKGIPRRFTDKLIF.

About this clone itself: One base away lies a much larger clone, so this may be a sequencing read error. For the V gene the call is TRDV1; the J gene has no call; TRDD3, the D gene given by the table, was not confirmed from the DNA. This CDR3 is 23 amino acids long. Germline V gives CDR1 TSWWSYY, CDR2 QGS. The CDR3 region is CALGKPLLLLTGGIRRYTDKLIF. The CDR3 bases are TGTGCTCTTGGGAAACCCCTCCTACTACTTACTGGGGGGATACGCCGGTACACCGATAAGCTCATCTTT.

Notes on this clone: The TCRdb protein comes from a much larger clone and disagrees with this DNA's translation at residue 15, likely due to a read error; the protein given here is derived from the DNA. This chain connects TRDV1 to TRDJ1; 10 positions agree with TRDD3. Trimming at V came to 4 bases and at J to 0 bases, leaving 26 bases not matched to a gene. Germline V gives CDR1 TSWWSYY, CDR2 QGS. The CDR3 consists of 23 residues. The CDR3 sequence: CALGATGGFPVWGISLYTDKLIF. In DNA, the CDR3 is TGTGCTCTTGGGGCCACCGGGGGATTTCCGGTCTGGGGGATATCCTTGTACACCGATAAACTCATCTTT.

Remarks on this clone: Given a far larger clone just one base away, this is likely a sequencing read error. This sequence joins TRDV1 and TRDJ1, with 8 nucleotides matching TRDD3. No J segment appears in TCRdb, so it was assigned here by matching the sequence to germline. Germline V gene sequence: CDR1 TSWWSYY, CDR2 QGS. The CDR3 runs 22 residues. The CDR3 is CALAERPTYRLGGVWYTDKLIF. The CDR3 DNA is TGTGCTCTTGCGGAGCGTCCTACATATAGACTGGGGGGGGTTTGGTACACCGACAAACTCATCTTT.

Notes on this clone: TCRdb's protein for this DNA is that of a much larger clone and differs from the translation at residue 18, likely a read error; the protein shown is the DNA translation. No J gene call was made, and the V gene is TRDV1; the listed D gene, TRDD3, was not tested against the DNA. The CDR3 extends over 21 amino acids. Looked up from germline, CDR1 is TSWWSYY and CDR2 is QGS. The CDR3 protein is CALGDSYWYWGIHSYTDNLIF. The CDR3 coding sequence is TGTGCTCTTGGCGATTCCTACTGGTACTGGGGGATCCATTCGTACACCGATAATCTCATCTTT.

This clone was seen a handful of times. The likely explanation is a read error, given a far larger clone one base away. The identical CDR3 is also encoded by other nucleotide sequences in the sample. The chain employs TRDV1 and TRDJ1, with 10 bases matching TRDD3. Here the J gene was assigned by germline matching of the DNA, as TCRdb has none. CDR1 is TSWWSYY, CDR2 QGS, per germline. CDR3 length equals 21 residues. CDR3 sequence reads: CALRELGPTELLGDWCDKLIF. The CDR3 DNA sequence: TGTGCTCTTAGGGAACTCGGTCCCACAGAGCTACTGGGGGATTGGTGCGATAAACTCATCTTT.

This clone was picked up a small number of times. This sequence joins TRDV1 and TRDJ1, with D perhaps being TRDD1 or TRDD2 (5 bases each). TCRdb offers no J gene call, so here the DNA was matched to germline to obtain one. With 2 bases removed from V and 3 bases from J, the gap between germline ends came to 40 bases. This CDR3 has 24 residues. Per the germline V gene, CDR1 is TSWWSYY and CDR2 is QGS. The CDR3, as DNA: TGTGCTCTTGGGGAAAGAGTAATCCTATATCCCACAAATATACATTCTGCGCACGCCGATAAACTCATCTTT. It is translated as CALGERVILYPTNIHSAHADKLIF.

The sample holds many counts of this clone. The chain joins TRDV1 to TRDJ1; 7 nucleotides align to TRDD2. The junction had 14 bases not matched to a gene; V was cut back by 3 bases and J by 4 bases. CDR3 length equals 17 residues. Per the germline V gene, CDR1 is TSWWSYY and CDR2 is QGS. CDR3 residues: CALGDYLPRAVLDKLIF. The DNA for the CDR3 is TGTGCTCTTGGGGACTACCTTCCTCGGGCTGTACTCGATAAACTCATCTTT.

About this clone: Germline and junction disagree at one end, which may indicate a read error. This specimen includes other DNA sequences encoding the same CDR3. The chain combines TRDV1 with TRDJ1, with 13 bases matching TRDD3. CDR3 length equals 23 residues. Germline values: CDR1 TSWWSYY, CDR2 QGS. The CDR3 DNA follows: TGTGCTCTCGGGGATCCCTTTCGTCTTCCTGCCCCTTACTGGGGGATACGCACCGATAAACTCATCTTT. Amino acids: CALGDPFRLPAPYWGIRTDKLIF.

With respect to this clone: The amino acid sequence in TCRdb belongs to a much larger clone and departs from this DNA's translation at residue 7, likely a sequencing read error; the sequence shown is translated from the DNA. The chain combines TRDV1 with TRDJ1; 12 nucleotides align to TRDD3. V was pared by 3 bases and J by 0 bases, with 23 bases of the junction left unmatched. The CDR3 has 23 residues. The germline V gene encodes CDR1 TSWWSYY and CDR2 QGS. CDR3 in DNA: TGTGCTCTTGGGGAGAGCTCCCTACCGTACTGGGGGATACTTTGGGCTTACACCGATAAACTCATCTTT. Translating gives CALGESSLPYWGILWAYTDKLIF.

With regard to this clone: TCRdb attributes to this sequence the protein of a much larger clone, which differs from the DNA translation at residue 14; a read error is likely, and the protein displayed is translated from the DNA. CDR3 in DNA: TGTGCTCTTGGGGGATGGTACTGGGGGATACCCGGCCCGCCCGATAAACTCATCTTT. Protein product: CALGGWYWGIPGPPDKLIF. The chain has TRDV1 and TRDJ1; TRDD3 aligns across 12 bases. No J gene was available from TCRdb, and it was assigned here by a germline match of the DNA. With 4 bases clipped from V and 3 bases from J, the junction kept 15 bases outside the gene matches. Germline CDR1 TSWWSYY, CDR2 QGS. CDR3 length equals 19 residues.